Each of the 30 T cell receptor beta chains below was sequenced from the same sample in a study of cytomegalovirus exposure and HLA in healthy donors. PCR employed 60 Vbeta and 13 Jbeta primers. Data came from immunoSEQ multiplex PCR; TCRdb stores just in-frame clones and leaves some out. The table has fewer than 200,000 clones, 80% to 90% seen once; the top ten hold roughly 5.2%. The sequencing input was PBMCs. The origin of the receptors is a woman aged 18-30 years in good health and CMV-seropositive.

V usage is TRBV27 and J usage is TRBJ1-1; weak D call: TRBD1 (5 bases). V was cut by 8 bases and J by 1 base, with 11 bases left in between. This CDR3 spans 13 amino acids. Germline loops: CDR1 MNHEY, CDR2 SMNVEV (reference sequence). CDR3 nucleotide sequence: TGTGCCAGCCGAGACGGGGGGAACACTGAAGCTTTCTTT. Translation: CASRDGGNTEAFF.

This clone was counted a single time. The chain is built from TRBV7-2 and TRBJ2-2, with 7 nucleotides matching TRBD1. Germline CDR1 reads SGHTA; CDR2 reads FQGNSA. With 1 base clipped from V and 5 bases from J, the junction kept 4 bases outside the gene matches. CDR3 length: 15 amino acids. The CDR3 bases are TGTGCCAGCAGCTTAGAGGCCAGGGGGACCGGGGAGCTGTTTTTT. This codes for CASSLEARGTGELFF.

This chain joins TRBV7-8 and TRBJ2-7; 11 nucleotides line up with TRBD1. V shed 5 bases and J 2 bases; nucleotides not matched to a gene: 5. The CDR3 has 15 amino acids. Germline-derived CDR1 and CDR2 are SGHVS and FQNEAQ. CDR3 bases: TGTGCCAGCAGCGTAGGACAGGGGGCTACCTACGAGCAGTACTTC. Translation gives CASSVGQGATYEQYF.

The DNA of the CDR3 is TGTGCCAGTAGTACCCCGGGACAGGGGACTGAAGCTTTCTTT. This encodes CASSTPGQGTEAFF. V and J are TRBV19 and TRBJ1-1; TRBD1 matches 10 bases. The CDR3 is made up of 14 amino acids. The V segment lost 4 bases and the J segment 5 bases; nucleotides outside the gene matches: 4. Per germline, CDR1 LNHDA and CDR2 SQIVND (reference sequence).

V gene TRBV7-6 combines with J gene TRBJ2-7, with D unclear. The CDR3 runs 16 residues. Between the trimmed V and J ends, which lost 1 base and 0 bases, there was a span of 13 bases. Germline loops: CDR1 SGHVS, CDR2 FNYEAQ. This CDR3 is CASSLGQGPSSYEQYF. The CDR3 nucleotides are TGTGCCAGCAGCTTAGGACAAGGCCCTTCCTCCTACGAGCAGTACTTC.

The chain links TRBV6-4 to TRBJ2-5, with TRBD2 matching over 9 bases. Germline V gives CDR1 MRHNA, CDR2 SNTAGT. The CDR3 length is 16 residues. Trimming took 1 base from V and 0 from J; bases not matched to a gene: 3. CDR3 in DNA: TGTGCCAGCAGTGACTGCGGGGGGGGGTACCAAGAGACCCAGTACTTC. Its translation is CASSDCGGGYQETQYF.

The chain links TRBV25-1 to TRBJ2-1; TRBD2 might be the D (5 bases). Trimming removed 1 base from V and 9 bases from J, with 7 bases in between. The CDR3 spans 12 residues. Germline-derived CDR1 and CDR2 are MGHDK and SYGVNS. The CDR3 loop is CASSESGVEQFF. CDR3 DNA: TGTGCCAGCAGTGAATCCGGGGTTGAGCAGTTCTTC.

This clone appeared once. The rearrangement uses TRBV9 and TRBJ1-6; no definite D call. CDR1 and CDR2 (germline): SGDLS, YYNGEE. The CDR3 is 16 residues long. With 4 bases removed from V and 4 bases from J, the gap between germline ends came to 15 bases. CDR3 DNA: TGTGCCAGCAGCCCCGTGGGAGAGCCGTATAATTCACCCCTCCACTTT. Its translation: CASSPVGEPYNSPLHF.

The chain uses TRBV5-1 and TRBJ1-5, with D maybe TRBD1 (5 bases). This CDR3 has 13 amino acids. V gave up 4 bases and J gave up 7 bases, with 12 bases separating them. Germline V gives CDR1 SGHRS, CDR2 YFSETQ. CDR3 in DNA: TGCGCCAGCAGCCTAGGGGTTGAGCAGCCCCAGCATTTT. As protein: CASSLGVEQPQHF.

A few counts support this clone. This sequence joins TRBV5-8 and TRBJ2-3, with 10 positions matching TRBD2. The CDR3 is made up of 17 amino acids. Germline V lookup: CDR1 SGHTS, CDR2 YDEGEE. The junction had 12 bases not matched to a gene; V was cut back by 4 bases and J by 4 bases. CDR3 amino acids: CASSRGIAGGLSDTQYF. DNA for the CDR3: TGTGCCAGCAGCCGGGGGATAGCGGGGGGACTATCAGATACGCAGTATTTT.

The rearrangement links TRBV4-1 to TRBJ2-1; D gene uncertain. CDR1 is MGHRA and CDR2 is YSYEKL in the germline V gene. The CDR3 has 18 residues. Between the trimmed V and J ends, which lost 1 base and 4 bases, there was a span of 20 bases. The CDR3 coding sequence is TGCGCCAGCAGCCAAGGAGGTAGGCTAGAGAATCCTTACAATGAGCAGTTCTTC. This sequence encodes CASSQGGRLENPYNEQFF.

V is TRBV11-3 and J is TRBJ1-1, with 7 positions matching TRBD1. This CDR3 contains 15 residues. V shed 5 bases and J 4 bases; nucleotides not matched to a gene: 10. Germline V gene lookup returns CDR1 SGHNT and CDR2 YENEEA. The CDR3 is CASSKGAGRGTEAFF. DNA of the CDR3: TGTGCCAGCAGCAAGGGGGCGGGTAGGGGCACTGAAGCTTTCTTT. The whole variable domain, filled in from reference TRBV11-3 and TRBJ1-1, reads EAGVVQSPRYKIIEKKQPVAFWCNPISGHNTLYWYLQNLGQGPELLIRYENEEAVDDSQLPKDRFSAERLKGVDSTLKIQPAELGDSAVYLCASSKGAGRGTEAFFGQGTRLTVV.

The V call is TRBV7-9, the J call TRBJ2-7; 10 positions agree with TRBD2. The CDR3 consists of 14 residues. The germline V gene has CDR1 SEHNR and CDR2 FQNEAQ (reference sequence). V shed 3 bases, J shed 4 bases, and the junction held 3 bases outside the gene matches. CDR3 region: CASSFLAGGYEQYF. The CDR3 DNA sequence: TGTGCCAGCAGCTTCTTAGCGGGGGGTTACGAGCAGTACTTC.

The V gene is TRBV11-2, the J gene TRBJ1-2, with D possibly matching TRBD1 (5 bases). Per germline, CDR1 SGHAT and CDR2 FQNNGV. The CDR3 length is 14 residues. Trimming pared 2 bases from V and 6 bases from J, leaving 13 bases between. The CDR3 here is CASSLSQGRDGYTF. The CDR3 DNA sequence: TGTGCCAGCAGCTTATCTCAGGGTCGGGATGGCTACACCTTC.

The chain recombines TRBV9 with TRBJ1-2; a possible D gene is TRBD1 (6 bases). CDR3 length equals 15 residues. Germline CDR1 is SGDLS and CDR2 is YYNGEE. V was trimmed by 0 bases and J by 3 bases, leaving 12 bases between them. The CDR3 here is CASSVGTASDYGYTF. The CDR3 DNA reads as TGTGCCAGCAGCGTAGGGACAGCGAGTGACTATGGCTACACCTTC.

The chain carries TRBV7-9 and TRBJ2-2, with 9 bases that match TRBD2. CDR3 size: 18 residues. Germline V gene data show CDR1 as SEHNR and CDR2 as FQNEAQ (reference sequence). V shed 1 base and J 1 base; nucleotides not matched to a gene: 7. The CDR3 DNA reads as TGTGCCAGCAGCTTAGGATTGGGACTAGCAGAGAACACCGGGGAGCTGTTTTTT. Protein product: CASSLGLGLAENTGELFF.

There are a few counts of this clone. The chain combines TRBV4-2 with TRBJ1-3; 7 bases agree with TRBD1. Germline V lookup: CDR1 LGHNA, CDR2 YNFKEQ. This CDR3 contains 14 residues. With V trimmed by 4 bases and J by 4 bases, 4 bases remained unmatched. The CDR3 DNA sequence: TGTGCCAGCAGCCTCGGACAGGACGGAAACACCATATATTTT. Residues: CASSLGQDGNTIYF.

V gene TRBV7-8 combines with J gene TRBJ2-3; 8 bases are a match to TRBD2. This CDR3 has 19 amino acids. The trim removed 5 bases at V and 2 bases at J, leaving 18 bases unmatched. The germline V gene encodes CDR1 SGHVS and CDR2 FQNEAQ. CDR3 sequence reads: CASSPLDLYSGALTDTQYF. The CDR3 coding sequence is TGTGCCAGCAGCCCTTTGGATCTATATAGCGGGGCCCTCACAGATACGCAGTATTTT.

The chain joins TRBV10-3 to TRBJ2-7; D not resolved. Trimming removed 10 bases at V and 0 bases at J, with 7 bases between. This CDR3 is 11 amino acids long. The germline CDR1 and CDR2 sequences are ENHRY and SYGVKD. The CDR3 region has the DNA TGTGCCACAACGAGCTCCTACGAGCAGTACTTC. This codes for CATTSSYEQYF.

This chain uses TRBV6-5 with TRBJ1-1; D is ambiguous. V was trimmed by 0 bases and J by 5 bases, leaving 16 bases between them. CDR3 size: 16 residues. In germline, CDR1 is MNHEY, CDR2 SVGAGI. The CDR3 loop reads CASSYSPGRGSTEAFF. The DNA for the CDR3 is TGTGCCAGCAGTTACTCCCCGGGCCGAGGGAGTACTGAAGCTTTCTTT.

Here the CDR3 DNA reads TGTGCCAGCAGCTTAAGCCGTGAAACGGGGAGTGAGCAGTTCTTC. As protein: CASSLSRETGSEQFF. The chain is built from TRBV11-3 and TRBJ2-1, with a tentative D call TRBD2 (5 bases). Trimming took 2 bases from V and 9 from J, leaving 17 bases between them. The CDR3 extends over 15 amino acids. Germline V CDR1 and CDR2: SGHNT, YENEEA.

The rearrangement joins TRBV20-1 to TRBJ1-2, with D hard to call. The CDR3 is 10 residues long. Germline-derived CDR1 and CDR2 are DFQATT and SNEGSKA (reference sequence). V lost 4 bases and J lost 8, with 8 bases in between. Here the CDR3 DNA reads TGCAGTGCTACGTATGAGGGCTACACCTTC. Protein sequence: CSATYEGYTF.

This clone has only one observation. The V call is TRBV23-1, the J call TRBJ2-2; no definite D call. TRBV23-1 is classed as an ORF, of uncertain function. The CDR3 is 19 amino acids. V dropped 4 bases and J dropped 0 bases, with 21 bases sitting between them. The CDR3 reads CASSPHSASKETNTGELFF. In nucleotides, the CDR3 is TGCGCCAGCAGTCCTCACTCCGCGTCTAAAGAGACGAACACCGGGGAGCTGTTTTTT.

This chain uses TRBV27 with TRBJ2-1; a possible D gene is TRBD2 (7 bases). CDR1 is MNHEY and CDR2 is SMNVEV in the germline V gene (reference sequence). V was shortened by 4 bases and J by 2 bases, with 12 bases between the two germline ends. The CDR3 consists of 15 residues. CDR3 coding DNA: TGTGCCAGCAGTTGGGGCGGGGGCACCTACAATGAGCAGTTCTTC. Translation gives CASSWGGGTYNEQFF.

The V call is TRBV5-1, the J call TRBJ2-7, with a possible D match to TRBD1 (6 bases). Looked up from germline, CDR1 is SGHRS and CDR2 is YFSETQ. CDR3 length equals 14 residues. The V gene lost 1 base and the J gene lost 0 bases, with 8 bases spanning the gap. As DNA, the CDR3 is TGCGCCAGCAGCTTGACAGGGATCTCCTACGAGCAGTACTTC. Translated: CASSLTGISYEQYF.

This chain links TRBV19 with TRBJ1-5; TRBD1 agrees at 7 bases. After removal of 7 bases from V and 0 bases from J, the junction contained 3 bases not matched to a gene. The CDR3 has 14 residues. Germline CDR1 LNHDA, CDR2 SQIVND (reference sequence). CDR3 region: CASTTGDSNQPQHF. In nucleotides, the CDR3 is TGTGCCAGTACAACAGGGGATAGCAATCAGCCCCAGCATTTT.

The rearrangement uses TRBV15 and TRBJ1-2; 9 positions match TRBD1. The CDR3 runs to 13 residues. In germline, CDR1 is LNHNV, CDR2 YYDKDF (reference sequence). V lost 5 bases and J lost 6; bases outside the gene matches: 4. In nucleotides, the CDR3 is TGTGCCACCAGCCCGGACAGGGGACATGGCTACACCTTC. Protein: CATSPDRGHGYTF.

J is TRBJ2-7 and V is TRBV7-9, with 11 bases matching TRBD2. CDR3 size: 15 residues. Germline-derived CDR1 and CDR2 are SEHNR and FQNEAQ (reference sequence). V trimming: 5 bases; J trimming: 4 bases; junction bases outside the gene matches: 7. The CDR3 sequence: CASSLYSGGAYEQYF. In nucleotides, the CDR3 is TGTGCCAGCAGCCTATATAGCGGGGGGGCTTACGAGCAGTACTTC.

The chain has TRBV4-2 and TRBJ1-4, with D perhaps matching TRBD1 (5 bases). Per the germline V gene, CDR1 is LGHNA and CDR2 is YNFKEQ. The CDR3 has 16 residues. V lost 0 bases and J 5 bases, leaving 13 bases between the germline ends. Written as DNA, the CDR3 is TGTGCCAGCAGCCAAGAGGAAACAGGTCTGAATGAAAAACTGTTTTTT. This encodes CASSQEETGLNEKLFF.

CDR3 protein: CASSLGPDMVYEQYF. In DNA form, the CDR3 reads TGTGCCAGCAGCTTAGGCCCAGACATGGTCTACGAGCAGTACTTC. This sequence joins TRBV11-2 and TRBJ2-7; D unresolved. V dropped 1 base and J dropped 3 bases, with 13 bases sitting between them. This CDR3 contains 15 residues. Germline CDR1 is SGHAT and CDR2 is FQNNGV.